The 17 T cell receptor beta chains below come from one sample, sequenced in a study of blood T cell repertoires in COVID-19. Method: immunoSEQ multiplex PCR; TCRdb's copy keeps in-frame clones and lacks some. The table includes roughly 220,000 clones, 75% to 90% detected once. Source material: PBMCs or T cells enriched from blood (not recorded which). The receptors derive from a woman aged 35 to 49 with acute COVID-19.

CDR3 in DNA: TGTGCCAGCATGGAGGCCTTCTCGTCTGAAGCTTTCTTT. It codes for CASMEAFSSEAFF. The chain uses TRBV13 and TRBJ1-1; unclear D gene. V was shortened by 7 bases and J by 6 bases, with 15 bases between the two germline ends. This CDR3 comprises 13 residues. The germline CDR1 and CDR2 sequences are PRHDT and FYEKMQ (reference sequence).

The CDR3 DNA follows: TGTGCCAGCAGCCAAGTAAGCCTAGCGGGGAGCACAGATACGCAGTATTTT. Its translation is CASSQVSLAGSTDTQYF. The chain links TRBV14 to TRBJ2-3; 9 nucleotides line up with TRBD2. CDR3 length: 17 amino acids. The germline CDR1 and CDR2 sequences are SGHDN and FVKESK. The trim removed 1 base at V and 0 bases at J, leaving 5 bases unmatched.

This sequence joins TRBV5-1 and TRBJ2-5, with D unresolved. V was cut by 9 bases and J by 0 bases, with 9 bases left in between. The CDR3 has 12 residues. The germline V gene has CDR1 SGHRS and CDR2 YFSETQ. The CDR3: CATSDNQETQYF. In DNA, the CDR3 is TGCGCCACCTCCGACAACCAAGAGACCCAGTACTTC.

The rearrangement uses TRBV29-1 and TRBJ1-1; 8 nucleotides match TRBD1. The V gene's germline CDR1 is SQVTM and CDR2 ANQGSEA. The CDR3 sequence is 13 residues long. The J segment lost 1 base and the V segment lost 7 bases, leaving 5 bases of the junction unmatched. CDR3 sequence: CSAGQGSNTEAFF. The CDR3 DNA reads TGCAGCGCCGGACAGGGATCGAACACTGAAGCTTTCTTT.

This clone was picked up a small number of times. The gene calls are TRBV5-1 and TRBJ1-5; D not resolved. In germline, CDR1 is SGHRS, CDR2 YFSETQ. This CDR3 has 15 residues. V was cut by 0 bases and J by 5 bases, with 12 bases left in between. The CDR3 bases are TGCGCCAGCAGCTTGGATAGCCCCACTGATCAGCCCCAGCATTTT. Translated, it gives CASSLDSPTDQPQHF.

The sample holds many counts of this clone. The rearrangement joins TRBV4-3 to TRBJ1-3, with D tentatively TRBD1 (6 bases). CDR1 is LGHNA, CDR2 YSLEER, per germline. The V end was cut by 4 bases, the J end by 1 base, with 8 bases between. This CDR3 region has 14 residues. The CDR3, as DNA: TGCGCCAGCAGCCCCGGGACATCTGGAAACACCATATATTTT. It encodes CASSPGTSGNTIYF.

The gene calls are TRBV4-1 and TRBJ1-2, with 7 bases matching TRBD1. The CDR3 extends over 14 amino acids. The germline gives CDR1 MGHRA, CDR2 YSYEKL. Unmatched junction bases numbered 2, after V lost 0 bases and J lost 4 bases. The CDR3 DNA is TGCGCCAGCAGCCAAGATTCAGGGGGCTATGGCTACACCTTC. This encodes CASSQDSGGYGYTF.

The chain recombines TRBV2 with TRBJ2-2; 12 bases map to TRBD2. Trimming cost V 6 bases and J 1 base; bases outside gene matches: 3. CDR1 SNHLY and CDR2 FYNNEI come from the germline V gene. There are 16 residues in the CDR3. This chain's CDR3 is CASRWGLAGNTGELFF. CDR3 in DNA: TGTGCCAGCAGATGGGGACTAGCGGGGAACACCGGGGAGCTGTTTTTT.

The chain links TRBV27 to TRBJ2-7, with 11 nucleotides matching TRBD2. Germline V lookup: CDR1 MNHEY, CDR2 SMNVEV (reference sequence). The CDR3 runs 14 residues. CDR3 region: CSSASGGPFYEQYF. The CDR3 region has the DNA TGTTCGTCGGCTAGCGGGGGGCCTTTCTACGAGCAGTACTTC.

The chain couples TRBV29-1 to TRBJ1-1; tentative D call: TRBD1 (5 bases). V dropped 5 bases and J dropped 1 base, with 11 bases sitting between them. The CDR3 totals 13 residues. Per germline, CDR1 SQVTM and CDR2 ANQGSEA. CDR3 bases: TGCAGCGTTTTCGGACACCAGAACACTGAAGCTTTCTTT. Translating gives CSVFGHQNTEAFF.

J is TRBJ2-1 and V is TRBV7-6; 8 positions match TRBD1. Germline CDR1 and CDR2: SGHVS and FNYEAQ. This CDR3 comprises 14 residues. The V gene end was trimmed by 9 bases and the J gene end by 3 bases; junction bases not matched to a gene: 7. The CDR3 loop reads CASTRQGLYNEQFF. CDR3 sequence (DNA): TGTGCCAGTACAAGACAGGGGCTCTACAATGAGCAGTTCTTC.

The V and J genes are TRBV9 and TRBJ1-1; D gene uncertain. CDR1 is SGDLS, CDR2 YYNGEE, per germline. The CDR3 totals 15 residues. The germline V and J ends were trimmed by 0 bases and 1 base, with 10 bases remaining between them. The CDR3 loop reads CASSVGGNPNTEAFF. DNA for the CDR3: TGTGCCAGCAGCGTAGGCGGAAACCCGAACACTGAAGCTTTCTTT.

The gene calls are TRBV15 and TRBJ1-1; a possible D gene is TRBD1 (5 bases). Deletions cut 0 bases from V and 8 bases from J, with 10 bases between. This CDR3 spans 13 amino acids. Germline CDR1 and CDR2: LNHNV and YYDKDF (reference sequence). This CDR3 reads CATSRDTGLEAFF. The CDR3 DNA is TGTGCCACCAGCAGAGATACGGGACTAGAAGCTTTCTTT.

The chain combines TRBV5-4 with TRBJ1-2, with D maybe TRBD1 (6 bases). CDR1 and CDR2 (germline): SGHNT, YYREEE (reference sequence). CDR3 length equals 15 residues. V gave up 4 bases and J gave up 6 bases, with 19 bases separating them. The CDR3 spells CASSPRQAGSNGYTF. CDR3 nucleotides: TGTGCCAGCAGCCCCCGACAGGCGGGTTCGAATGGCTACACCTTC. The full variable domain, rest sourced from reference TRBV5-4 and TRBJ1-2, is ETGVTQSPTHLIKTRGQQVTLRCSSQSGHNTVSWYQQALGQGPQFIFQYYREEENGRGNFPPRFSGLQFPNYSSELNVNALELDDSALYLCASSPRQAGSNGYTFGSGTRLTVV.

The gene calls are TRBV5-6 and TRBJ1-3, with D perhaps TRBD1 (5 bases). This CDR3 has 15 amino acids. V shed 2 bases and J shed 0 bases, with 9 bases lying between them. The germline gives CDR1 SGHDT, CDR2 YYEEEE. The CDR3 DNA reads as TGTGCCAGCAGCTTTTGGGGGGTCTCTGGAAACACCATATATTTT. Its translation is CASSFWGVSGNTIYF.

This chain joins TRBV19 and TRBJ2-5, with 8 bases matching TRBD1. The CDR3 has 14 residues. CDR1 and CDR2 from the germline V gene are LNHDA and SQIVND (reference sequence). J lost 7 bases, V lost 6 bases, and 10 bases had no gene match. CDR3 sequence reads: CASSATGDGGTQYF. CDR3 DNA sequence: TGTGCCAGTAGCGCGACAGGGGATGGTGGGACCCAGTACTTC.

V usage is TRBV5-4 and J usage is TRBJ2-2; no clear D. The CDR3 runs to 15 residues. The germline V gene has CDR1 SGHNT and CDR2 YYREEE (reference sequence). V lost 5 bases and J lost 4, with 15 bases in between. DNA for the CDR3: TGTGCCAGCAGTTCATCTCAGGCTTCCACCGGGGAGCTGTTTTTT. This gives the protein CASSSSQASTGELFF.